A single sample is the source of the 2 T cell receptor beta chains below, sequenced in a study of tumor-infiltrating lymphocytes in primary liver carcinoma. TCR beta cDNA came from roughly 450 ng total RNA, primed with a constant-region primer. Construction of TCR beta libraries relied on three successive nested multiplex PCR rounds employing slightly modified ARM-PCR. TRBV1-TRBV30 forward primers paired with a C-beta reverse primer drove the first two PCR rounds, about 10 cycles each. A single record per CDR3 protein comes from TCRdb applying MiXCR to the multiplex PCR reads. Of 300,000 to 400,000 distinct CDR3 sequences listed, around three fifths were seen once; the top ten hold roughly 6.5%. Unsorted whole blood supplied the blood RNA, and germline DNA was isolated too. Sequencing was done on a sample of peripheral blood. These receptors originate from a man between 35 and 55 years old with primary liver carcinoma and hepatitis B virus infection.

This clonotype was observed a few times. In DNA form, the CDR3 reads TGCGCCAGCAGTGCCGGGGACCTTTATGGCTACACCTTC. Protein product: CASSAGDLYGYTF. The gene calls are TRBV10-1 and TRBJ1-2, with D perhaps TRBD1 (5 bases). The length of the CDR3 is 13 residues. Germline loops: CDR1 WNHNN, CDR2 SYGVQD (reference sequence). The V gene lost 4 bases and the J gene lost 5 bases, with 11 bases spanning the gap.

This clonotype has a count of ten or more. This chain joins TRBV6-5 and TRBJ2-6; 8 bases agree with TRBD1. The CDR3 sequence is 15 residues long. Germline V gene data show CDR1 as MNHEY and CDR2 as SVGAGI. V shed 7 bases and J 4 bases; nucleotides not matched to a gene: 6. The CDR3 DNA follows: TGTGCCAGCACCAGGACAGGGATCGGGGCCAACGTCCTGACTTTC. Encoded protein: CASTRTGIGANVLTF.